The rows below give T cell receptor beta chains drawn from one sample of a study of T cell responses to AZD1222 COVID-19 vaccine. TCRdb's table, derived via immunoSEQ multiplex PCR, lists solely in-frame clones and lacks some. The repertoire includes roughly 180,000 clones, just over 90% of them detected once, and about 1.7% sits in the top ten. The sequencing used peripheral blood, collected 28 days after the second AZD1222 dose. These receptors all stem from an adult who received the AZD1222 COVID-19 vaccine. CDR3s include the opening cysteine and the closing phenylalanine or tryptophan. Each record gives: J gene, V gene, clone size, D gene, CDR3 DNA, CDR3 protein. The D gene is left open where the match is weak. The listing skips clone size in some rows; elsewhere it reads once, few, many or a size class.

>TRBJ2-7|TRBV19|NA|TRBD1
TGTGCCAGTAGTAAGATGACAGGGACCTACGAGCAGTACTTC
CASSKMTGTYEQYF
>TRBJ2-1|TRBV19|NA|NA
TGTGCCAGTAGTTGGCAGGGAGCCTACAATGAGCAGTTCTTC
CASSWQGAYNEQFF
>TRBJ1-3|TRBV6-1|NA|NA
TGTGCCAGCAGTGATACGGGGAAAGCTGGAAACACCATATATTTT
CASSDTGKAGNTIYF
>TRBJ2-4|TRBV10-2|once|NA
TGCGCCGCCTCAGAGGGGCGCACAGGAAACATTCAGTACTTC
CAASEGRTGNIQYF
>TRBJ2-5|TRBV6-5|NA|NA
TGTGCCAGCAGTAGCTATAGCGGTTATGGGGAGACCCAGTACTTC
CASSSYSGYGETQYF
>TRBJ1-1|TRBV25-1|NA|NA
TGTGCCAGCAGTGAGGGGGTGGCTGAAGCTTTCTTT
CASSEGVAEAFF
>TRBJ2-1|TRBV18|NA|NA
TGTGCCAGCTCACCACCCCGCGGGTGGTCGTCTGAGCAGTTCTTC
CASSPPRGWSSEQFF
>TRBJ2-3|TRBV9|NA|TRBD2
TGTGCCAGCAGCGTAGCGGCGGGAGGGCCGACAGATACGCAGTATTTT
CASSVAAGGPTDTQYF
>TRBJ1-2|TRBV7-9|NA|NA
TGTGCCAGCAGCCTCTCGGGGTATGGCTACACCTTC
CASSLSGYGYTF
>TRBJ1-2|TRBV5-6|NA|TRBD1
TGTGCCAGCAGCTACCTCCTGCTCTCGACAGGGAACTATGGCTACACCTTC
CASSYLLLSTGNYGYTF
>TRBJ2-3|TRBV7-9|NA|TRBD2
TGTGCCAGCAGCCCACCCGGGACTAGCGGGAGAGACGGAGATACGCAGTATTTT
CASSPPGTSGRDGDTQYF
>TRBJ1-1|TRBV10-3|NA|NA
TGTGCCATCAGTGAGGTCCAGGCGAACACTGAAGCTTTCTTT
CAISEVQANTEAFF
>TRBJ1-1|TRBV7-8|NA|TRBD1
TGTGCCAGCAGCTTATTCTACCCCGGGACAGGGGTCATGAACACTGAAGCTTTCTTT
CASSLFYPGTGVMNTEAFF
>TRBJ1-1|TRBV27|NA|NA
TGTGCCAGCAGGGACCTGAACACTGAAGCTTTCTTT
CASRDLNTEAFF
>TRBJ1-1|TRBV27|NA|TRBD1
TGTGCCAGCAGTCGACAGGGATATGGCACTGAAGCTTTCTTT
CASSRQGYGTEAFF
>TRBJ1-1|TRBV19|NA|NA
TGTGCCAGTAGTTGGGACTCAGGCAGGGCTGAAGCTTTCTTT
CASSWDSGRAEAFF
>TRBJ1-1|TRBV7-2|NA|NA
TGTGCCAGCAGCCCACGGGGAGGGATTACTGAAGCTTTCTTT
CASSPRGGITEAFF
>TRBJ2-3|TRBV5-1|NA|TRBD1
TGCGCCAGCAGCCTGCCGGGACAGGGTGGGAGAGGCACAGATACGCAGTATTTT
CASSLPGQGGRGTDTQYF
>TRBJ1-3|TRBV13|NA|NA
TGTGCCAGCAGCTTACTTGAACGGCCGGGAAACACCATATATTTT
CASSLLERPGNTIYF
>TRBJ2-7|TRBV4-1|NA|TRBD2
TGCGCCAGCAGCCAAGGGACTAGCGGCCAATACGAGCAGTACTTC
CASSQGTSGQYEQYF
>TRBJ2-1|TRBV6-5|NA|NA
TGTGCCAGCAGTTACACTAGCTCCTACAATGAGCAGTTCTTC
CASSYTSSYNEQFF
>TRBJ2-7|TRBV6-2/TRBV6-3|NA|NA
TGTGCCAGCAGTTACCCCCCCTACGAGCAGTACTTC
CASSYPPYEQYF
>TRBJ1-4|TRBV4-2|NA|NA
TGTGCCAGCAGCCCCCGTGGTGCAACTAATGAAAAACTGTTTTTT
CASSPRGATNEKLFF
>TRBJ1-1|TRBV6-5|NA|NA
TGTGCCAGCAGTTTATCTGGCTACACTGAAGCTTTCTTT
CASSLSGYTEAFF
>TRBJ2-2|TRBV7-2|NA|NA
TGTGCCAGCAGCCTCCTCGGGGCGAACACCGGGGAGCTGTTTTTT
CASSLLGANTGELFF
>TRBJ2-1|TRBV29-1|few|NA
TGCAGCGCCCCGGACGGCTACTCCTACAATGAGCAGTTCTTC
CSAPDGYSYNEQFF
>TRBJ1-5|TRBV2|NA|NA
TGTGCCAGCAGTGATCTGGGCCCTATCAATCAGCCCCAGCATTTT
CASSDLGPINQPQHF
>TRBJ1-4|TRBV5-6|few|NA
TGTGCCAGCAGCTTGGATGGGGGTTTTACTACTAATGAAAAACTGTTTTTT
CASSLDGGFTTNEKLFF
>TRBJ2-2|TRBV11-1|NA|TRBD2
TGTGCCAGCAGCTTAAACGCGGGGGGGCGAACCGGGGAGCTGTTTTTT
CASSLNAGGRTGELFF
>TRBJ1-2|TRBV10-3|NA|NA
TGTGCCATCAGTGAGTCTCCCGCTAACTATGGCTACACCTTC
CAISESPANYGYTF
>TRBJ2-2|TRBV5-6|NA|NA
TGTGCCAGCAGCTACCGGGGGCGTTCGAACACCGGGGAGCTGTTTTTT
CASSYRGRSNTGELFF
>TRBJ2-1|TRBV6-4|NA|TRBD2
TGTGCCAGCAGTGACTCGGGTAGCGGGAGTTCGAATGAGCAGTTCTTC
CASSDSGSGSSNEQFF
>TRBJ1-3|TRBV5-1|few|NA
TGCGCCAGCAGCTTGGGCCCGGATGGAAACACCATATATTTT
CASSLGPDGNTIYF
>TRBJ1-1|TRBV6-5|NA|NA
TGTGCCAGCAGTTACTCGATGACAGAAATGAACACTGAAGCTTTCTTT
CASSYSMTEMNTEAFF
>TRBJ1-2|TRBV9|NA|TRBD1
TGTGCCAGCAGCGCGCGACAGGGTCGAGGAGGCTACACCTTC
CASSARQGRGGYTF
>TRBJ1-1|TRBV6-5|medium-sized|NA
TGTGCCAGCAGTTACCAGGGGATAGCTGAAGCTTTCTTT
CASSYQGIAEAFF
>TRBJ2-7|TRBV19|NA|TRBD1
TGTGCCAGTAGTGGGTGGACAGGTCTGAATTACGAGCAGTACTTC
CASSGWTGLNYEQYF
>TRBJ1-2|TRBV7-9|NA|NA
TGTGCCAGCAGCCTAGGGGCTTCGTCCATGGTACATGGCTACACCTTC
CASSLGASSMVHGYTF
>TRBJ2-6|TRBV7-9|NA|NA
TGTGCCAGCAAGATCTCTGGGGCCAACGTCCTGACTTTC
CASKISGANVLTF
>TRBJ1-1|TRBV5-3|once|TRBD1
TGTGCCAGAAGCACCTCCGGGACAGGGGACGGGGGCACTGAAGCTTTCTTT
CARSTSGTGDGGTEAFF
>TRBJ2-2|TRBV10-2|NA|NA
TGCGCCAGCAGGGACAGAATTTTGTTCGCCGGGGAGCTGTTTTTT
CASRDRILFAGELFF
>TRBJ1-5|TRBV15|NA|TRBD1
TGTGCCACCAGCAGAAACGACAGGGGGCTGTATAGCAATCAGCCCCAGCATTTT
CATSRNDRGLYSNQPQHF
>TRBJ2-7|TRBV11-2|NA|NA
TGTGCCAGCAGCTTAAATGTCGATTACGAGCAGTACTTC
CASSLNVDYEQYF
>TRBJ2-3|TRBV5-1|few|TRBD2
TGCGCCAGCAGCATAGGGACTAGCGGGAGAAGGGCAGATACGCAGTATTTT
CASSIGTSGRRADTQYF
>TRBJ1-1|TRBV4-1|NA|NA
TGCGCCAGCAGCCAAGTTCCGGGGAAGAACACTGAAGCTTTCTTT
CASSQVPGKNTEAFF
>TRBJ1-6|TRBV7-2|once|NA
TGTGCCAGCAGCTTACGGGACGGGTATAATTCACCCCTCCACTTT
CASSLRDGYNSPLHF
>TRBJ2-7|TRBV10-3|NA|TRBD1
TGTGCCATCAAGGCCAGCACCGCCGGGACAGGGGGTTGGGGCGAGCAGTACTTC
CAIKASTAGTGGWGEQYF
>TRBJ1-6|TRBV9|NA|NA
TGTGCCAGCAGCGTCGGAATGGGGGGCGGATCACCCCTCCACTTT
CASSVGMGGGSPLHF
>TRBJ1-5|TRBV29-1|NA|TRBD1
TGCAGCGTAAGGACAGGGGGGAATCAGCCCCAGCATTTT
CSVRTGGNQPQHF
>TRBJ1-6|TRBV30|few|TRBD1
TGTGCCTTCTCACCCCGGGACAGGGGTCCATCCTATAATTCACCCCTCCACTTT
CAFSPRDRGPSYNSPLHF
>TRBJ2-7|TRBV2|once|NA
TGTGCCAGCACCCGGGACGGAGGCTACGAGCAGTACTTC
CASTRDGGYEQYF
>TRBJ1-1|TRBV30|once|NA
TGTGCCTGGAGTACTCAGTGGAACACTGAAGCTTTCTTT
CAWSTQWNTEAFF
>TRBJ2-1|TRBV6-5|NA|NA
TGTGCCAGCAGTCCAAGAGGATACCAAAACAATGAGCAGTTCTTC
CASSPRGYQNNEQFF
>TRBJ1-2|TRBV10-3|NA|NA
TGTGCCATCAGTGAGTCCTCCAGGCTCCTCTTC
CAISESSRLLF